The rows below give T cell receptor beta chains drawn from one sample of a study of CD8+CD57+ T cells in acquired aplastic anemia. TCRdb fed the reads into MiXCR, producing one record per CDR3 protein. The sample holds about 190,000 distinct CDR3 sequences; less than 70% are singletons and the top ten take more than 15%. The specimen sequenced was sorted CD4+, CD8+, or CD8+CD57+ T cells (not recorded which) from PBMCs. The receptors shown here come from a human donor in good health, serving as a control. CDR3s leave out the opening cysteine and the closing phenylalanine or tryptophan.

J gene,V gene,CDR3 protein
TRBJ2-7,TRBV28,ASSLPLAAFSEQY
TRBJ2-5,TRBV20-1,SARERGVEVTQY
TRBJ2-7,TRBV7-2,ASSIVGVALGPNPYEQY
TRBJ2-3,TRBV19,ASSIGGTPTDTQY
TRBJ1-5,TRBV6-2/TRBV6-3,ASSYRFGGTSYSNQPQH
TRBJ2-1,TRBV6-2/TRBV6-3,ASSYSGRTEQF
TRBJ2-7,TRBV30,ARSFKAGHEQH
TRBJ1-6,TRBV4-3,ASSQGFVASSPLH
TRBJ1-5,TRBV20-1,SARQAQTIRRNQPQH
TRBJ2-7,TRBV7-2,ASSLARGGYEQY
TRBJ1-6,TRBV25-1,ASSELGINSPLH
TRBJ1-2,TRBV12-3/TRBV12-4,ASSFGIQGHYGYT
TRBJ2-5,TRBV24-1,ATSGGLAVFETQY